One T cell receptor (beta chain) is described in this entry. Its antigen is undetermined. PCR primers comprised 60 Vbeta and 13 Jbeta primers. Libraries were prepared by immunoSEQ multiplex PCR; TCRdb keeps only in-frame clonotypes and omits some of them. The sample records some 67,000 clones, about 77% being singletons. This record comes from a study of cytomegalovirus exposure and HLA in healthy donors. General observations from the study: In a later analysis, a missense DCLRE1C variant was linked to TCR beta V- and J-gene trimming.

Germline CDR1 LNHDA, CDR2 SQIVND (reference sequence). V shed 7 bases, J shed 2 bases, and the junction held 6 bases outside the gene matches. This CDR3 comprises 16 residues. Material for sequencing was PBMCs. The chain combines TRBV19 with TRBJ2-6, with TRBD1 matching over 9 bases. This receptor was identified in a man aged 35 to 55 in good health and CMV-seronegative. The CDR3 nucleotides read TGTGCCAGTACTAGGACAGGGGTGCCTGGGGCCAACGTCCTGACTTTC. Translation gives CASTRTGVPGANVLTF. Full variable domain (rest looked up from reference TRBV19 and TRBJ2-6): DGGITQSPKYLFRKEGQNVTLSCEQNLNHDAMYWYRQDPGQGLRLIYYSQIVNDFQKGDIAEGYSVSREKKESFPLTVTSAQKNPTAFYLCASTRTGVPGANVLTFGAGSRLTVL.